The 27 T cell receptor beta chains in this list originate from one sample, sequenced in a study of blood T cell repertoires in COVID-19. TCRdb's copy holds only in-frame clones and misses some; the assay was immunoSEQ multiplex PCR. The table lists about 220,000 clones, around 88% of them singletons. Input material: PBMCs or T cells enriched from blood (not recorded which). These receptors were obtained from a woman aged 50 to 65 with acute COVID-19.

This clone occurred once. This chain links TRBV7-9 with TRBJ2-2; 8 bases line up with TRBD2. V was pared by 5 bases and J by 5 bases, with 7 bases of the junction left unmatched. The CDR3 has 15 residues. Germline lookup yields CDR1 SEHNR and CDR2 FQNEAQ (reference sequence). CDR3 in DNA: TGTGCCAGCAGCCCCAGGATAGCGGGGACCGGGGAGCTGTTTTTT. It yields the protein CASSPRIAGTGELFF.

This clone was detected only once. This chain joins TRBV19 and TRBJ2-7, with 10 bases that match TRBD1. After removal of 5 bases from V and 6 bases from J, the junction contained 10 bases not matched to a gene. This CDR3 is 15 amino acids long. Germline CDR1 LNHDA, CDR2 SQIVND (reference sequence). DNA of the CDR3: TGTGCCAGTAGTGCGCGTTCAGACAGGGGGCGCGAGCAGTACTTC. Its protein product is CASSARSDRGREQYF.

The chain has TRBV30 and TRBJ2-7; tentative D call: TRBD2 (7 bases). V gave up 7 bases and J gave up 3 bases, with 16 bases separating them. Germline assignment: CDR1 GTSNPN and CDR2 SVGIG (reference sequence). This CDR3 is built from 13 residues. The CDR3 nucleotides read TGTGCCTTCGAGCGGGGAGGGGGCTACGAGCAGTACTTC. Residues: CAFERGGGYEQYF. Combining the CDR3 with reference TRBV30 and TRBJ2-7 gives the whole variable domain SQTIHQWPATLVQPVGSPLSLECTVEGTSNPNLYWYRQAAGRGLQLLFYSVGIGQISSEVPQNLSASRPQDRQFILSSKKLLLSDSGFYLCAFERGGGYEQYFGPGTRLTVT.

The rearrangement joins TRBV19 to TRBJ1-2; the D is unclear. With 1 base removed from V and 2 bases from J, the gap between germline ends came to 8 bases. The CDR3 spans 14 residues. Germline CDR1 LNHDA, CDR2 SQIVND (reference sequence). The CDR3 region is CASSIVEWNYGYTF. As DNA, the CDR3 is TGTGCCAGTAGTATAGTTGAGTGGAACTATGGCTACACCTTC.

The chain's CDR3 is CASSSTGGAGYGYTF. CDR3 bases: TGTGCCAGCAGTTCGACAGGGGGCGCGGGATATGGCTACACCTTC. The chain is built from TRBV27 and TRBJ1-2, with 10 bases lining up with TRBD1. V lost 4 bases, J lost 5 bases, and 7 bases stayed unmatched. CDR1 is MNHEY and CDR2 is SMNVEV in the germline V gene (reference sequence). The CDR3 is made up of 15 amino acids.

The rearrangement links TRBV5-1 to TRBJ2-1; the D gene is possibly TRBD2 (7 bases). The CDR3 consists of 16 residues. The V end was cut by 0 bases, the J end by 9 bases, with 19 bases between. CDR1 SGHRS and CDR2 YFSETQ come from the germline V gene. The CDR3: CASSLELANAGAEQFF. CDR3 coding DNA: TGCGCCAGCAGCTTGGAACTAGCGAATGCAGGGGCTGAGCAGTTCTTC.

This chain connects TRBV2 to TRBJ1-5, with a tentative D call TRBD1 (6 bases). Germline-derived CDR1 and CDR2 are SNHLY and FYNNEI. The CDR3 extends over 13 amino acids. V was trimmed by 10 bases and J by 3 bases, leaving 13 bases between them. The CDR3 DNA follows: TGTGCCACTTCCCGGGACAACAATCAGCCCCAGCATTTT. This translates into CATSRDNNQPQHF. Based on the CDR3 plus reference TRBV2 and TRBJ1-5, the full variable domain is EPEVTQTPSHQVTQMGQEVILRCVPISNHLYFYWYRQILGQKVEFLVSFYNNEISEKSEIFDDQFSVERPDGSNFTLKIRSTKLEDSAMYFCATSRDNNQPQHFGDGTRLSIL.

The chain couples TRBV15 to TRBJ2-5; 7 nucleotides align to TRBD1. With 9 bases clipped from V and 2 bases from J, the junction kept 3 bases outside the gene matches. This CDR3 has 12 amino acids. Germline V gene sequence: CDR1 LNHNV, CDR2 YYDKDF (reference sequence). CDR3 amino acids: CATRDRQETQYF. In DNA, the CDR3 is TGTGCCACTAGGGACAGACAAGAGACCCAGTACTTC.

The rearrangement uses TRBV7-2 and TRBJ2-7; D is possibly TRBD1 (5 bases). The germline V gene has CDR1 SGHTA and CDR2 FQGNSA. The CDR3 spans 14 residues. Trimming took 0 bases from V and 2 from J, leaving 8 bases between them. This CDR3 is CASSLAGATYEQYF. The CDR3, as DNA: TGTGCCAGCAGCTTAGCAGGGGCGACCTACGAGCAGTACTTC.

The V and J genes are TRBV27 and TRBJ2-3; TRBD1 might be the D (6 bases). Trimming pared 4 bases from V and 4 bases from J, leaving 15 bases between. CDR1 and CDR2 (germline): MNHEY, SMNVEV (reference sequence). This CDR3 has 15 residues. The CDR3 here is CASSSHRVGADTQYF. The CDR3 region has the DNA TGTGCCAGCAGTTCACACAGGGTCGGCGCAGATACGCAGTATTTT.

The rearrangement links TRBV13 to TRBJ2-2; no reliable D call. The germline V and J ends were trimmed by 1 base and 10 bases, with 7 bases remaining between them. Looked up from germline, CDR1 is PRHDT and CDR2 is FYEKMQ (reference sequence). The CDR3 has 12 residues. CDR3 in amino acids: CASSLALEELFF. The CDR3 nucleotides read TGTGCCAGCAGCTTAGCCTTAGAGGAGCTGTTTTTT.

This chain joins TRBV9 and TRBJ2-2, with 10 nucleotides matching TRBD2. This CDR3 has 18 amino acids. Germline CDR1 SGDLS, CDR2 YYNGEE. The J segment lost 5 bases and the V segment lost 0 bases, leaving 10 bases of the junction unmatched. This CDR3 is CASSVGSLGAGGTGELFF. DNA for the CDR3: TGTGCCAGCAGCGTAGGGTCTTTGGGAGCGGGAGGGACCGGGGAGCTGTTTTTT.

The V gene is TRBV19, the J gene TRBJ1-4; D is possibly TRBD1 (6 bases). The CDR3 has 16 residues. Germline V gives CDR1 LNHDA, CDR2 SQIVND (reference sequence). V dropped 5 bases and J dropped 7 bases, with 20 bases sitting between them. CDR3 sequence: CASSGIQTGGREKLFF. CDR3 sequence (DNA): TGTGCCAGTAGTGGTATCCAGACAGGAGGCCGTGAAAAACTGTTTTTT. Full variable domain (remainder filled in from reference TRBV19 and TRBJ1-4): DGGITQSPKYLFRKEGQNVTLSCEQNLNHDAMYWYRQDPGQGLRLIYYSQIVNDFQKGDIAEGYSVSREKKESFPLTVTSAQKNPTAFYLCASSGIQTGGREKLFFGSGTQLSVL.

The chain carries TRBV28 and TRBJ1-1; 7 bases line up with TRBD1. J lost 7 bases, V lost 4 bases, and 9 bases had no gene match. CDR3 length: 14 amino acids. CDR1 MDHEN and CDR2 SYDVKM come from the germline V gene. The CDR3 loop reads CASSYPTGRIEAFF. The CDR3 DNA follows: TGTGCCAGCAGTTACCCGACAGGGAGGATTGAAGCTTTCTTT.

This CDR3 reads CASTQQVTTEAFF. CDR3 DNA sequence: TGTGCCAGCACCCAACAGGTGACCACTGAAGCTTTCTTT. The gene calls are TRBV6-5 and TRBJ1-1, with a tentative D call TRBD1 (5 bases). The CDR3 spans 13 residues. From germline, CDR1 is MNHEY and CDR2 SVGAGI. The V end lost 7 bases, the J end lost 4 bases, and 13 bases lay between the germline ends.

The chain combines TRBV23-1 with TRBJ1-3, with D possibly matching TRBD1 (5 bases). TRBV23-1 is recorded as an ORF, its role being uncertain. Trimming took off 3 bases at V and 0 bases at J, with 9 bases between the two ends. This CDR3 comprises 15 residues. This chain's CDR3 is CASSQGGFSGNTIYF. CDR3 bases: TGCGCCAGCAGTCAGGGGGGATTCTCTGGAAACACCATATATTTT.

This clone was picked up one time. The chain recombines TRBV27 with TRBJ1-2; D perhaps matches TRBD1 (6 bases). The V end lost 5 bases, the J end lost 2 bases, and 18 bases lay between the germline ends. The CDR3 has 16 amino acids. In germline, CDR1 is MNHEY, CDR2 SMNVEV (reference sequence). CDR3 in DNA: TGTGCCAGCAGTAAGGACAGAGATTTACGCAACTATGGCTACACCTTC. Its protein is CASSKDRDLRNYGYTF.

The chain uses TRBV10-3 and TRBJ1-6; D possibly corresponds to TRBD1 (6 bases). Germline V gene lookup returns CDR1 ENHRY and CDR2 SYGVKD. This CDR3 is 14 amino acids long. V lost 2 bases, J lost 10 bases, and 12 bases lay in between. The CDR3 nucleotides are TGTGCCATCAGTGAGGAGGGGGTATGGTCACCCCTCCACTTT. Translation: CAISEEGVWSPLHF.

The CDR3 DNA is TGTGCCAGCAGCCCGCGAGGGGGTAACTACAATGAGCAGTTCTTC. Translated, it gives CASSPRGGNYNEQFF. The chain couples TRBV7-9 to TRBJ2-1, with D maybe TRBD1 (6 bases). Looked up from germline, CDR1 is SEHNR and CDR2 is FQNEAQ (reference sequence). CDR3 size: 15 residues. V lost 5 bases and J 3 bases, leaving 14 bases between the germline ends.

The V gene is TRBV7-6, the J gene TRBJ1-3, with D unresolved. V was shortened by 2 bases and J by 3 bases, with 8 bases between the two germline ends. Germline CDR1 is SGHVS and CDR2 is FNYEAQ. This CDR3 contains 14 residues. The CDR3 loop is CASSLRGLGNTIYF. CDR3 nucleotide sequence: TGTGCCAGCAGCTTAAGAGGGCTTGGAAACACCATATATTTT.

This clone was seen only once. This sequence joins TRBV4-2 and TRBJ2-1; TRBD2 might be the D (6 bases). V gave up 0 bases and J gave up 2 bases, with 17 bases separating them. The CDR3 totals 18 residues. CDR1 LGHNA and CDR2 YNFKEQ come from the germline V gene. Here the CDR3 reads CASSQDLSRGPTYNEQFF. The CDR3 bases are TGTGCCAGCAGCCAAGATCTTTCGCGGGGACCGACCTACAATGAGCAGTTCTTC.

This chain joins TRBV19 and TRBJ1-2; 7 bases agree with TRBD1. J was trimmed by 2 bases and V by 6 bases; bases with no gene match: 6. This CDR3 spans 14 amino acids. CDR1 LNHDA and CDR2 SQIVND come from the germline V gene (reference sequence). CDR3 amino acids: CASRGTVQNYGYTF. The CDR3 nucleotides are TGTGCCAGTAGGGGGACAGTCCAAAACTATGGCTACACCTTC.

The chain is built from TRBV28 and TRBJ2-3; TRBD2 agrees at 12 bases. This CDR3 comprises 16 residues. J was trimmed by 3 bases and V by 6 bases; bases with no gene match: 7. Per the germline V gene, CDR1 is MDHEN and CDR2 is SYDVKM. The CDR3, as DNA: TGTGCCAGCAGCTTAAGGACTAGCGGGGATACAGATACGCAGTATTTT. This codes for CASSLRTSGDTDTQYF.

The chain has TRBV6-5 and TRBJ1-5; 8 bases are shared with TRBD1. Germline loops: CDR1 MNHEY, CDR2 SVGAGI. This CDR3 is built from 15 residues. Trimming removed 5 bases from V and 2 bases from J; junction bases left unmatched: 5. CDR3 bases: TGTGCCAGCAGTCCGGACAGGGTTGGCAATCAGCCCCAGCATTTT. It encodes CASSPDRVGNQPQHF.

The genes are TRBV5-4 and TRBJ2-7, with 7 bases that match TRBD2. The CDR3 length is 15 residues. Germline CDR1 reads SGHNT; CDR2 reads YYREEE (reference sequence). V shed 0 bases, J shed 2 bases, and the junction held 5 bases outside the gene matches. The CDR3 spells CASSLASGTTYEQYF. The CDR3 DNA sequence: TGTGCCAGCAGCTTGGCTAGCGGTACAACCTACGAGCAGTACTTC.

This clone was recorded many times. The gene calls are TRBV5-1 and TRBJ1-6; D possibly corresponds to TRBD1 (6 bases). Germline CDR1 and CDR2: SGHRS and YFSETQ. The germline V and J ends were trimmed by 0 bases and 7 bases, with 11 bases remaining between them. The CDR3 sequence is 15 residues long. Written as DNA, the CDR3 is TGCGCCAGCAGCTTGGGGACAGTTGAGAATTCACCCCTCCACTTT. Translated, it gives CASSLGTVENSPLHF. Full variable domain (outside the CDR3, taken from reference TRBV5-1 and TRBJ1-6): KAGVTQTPRYLIKTRGQQVTLSCSPISGHRSVSWYQQTPGQGLQFLFEYFSETQRNKGNFPGRFSGRQFSNSRSEMNVSTLELGDSALYLCASSLGTVENSPLHFGNGTRLTVT.

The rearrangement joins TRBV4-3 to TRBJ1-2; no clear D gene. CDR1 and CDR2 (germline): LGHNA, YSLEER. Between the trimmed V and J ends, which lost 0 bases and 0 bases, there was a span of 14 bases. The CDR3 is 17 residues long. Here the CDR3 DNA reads TGCGCCAGCAGCCAAGATCCGGGAGCAGAGGCTAACTATGGCTACACCTTC. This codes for CASSQDPGAEANYGYTF.